This passage covers 10 T cell receptor beta chains from one sample sequenced in a study of neoadjuvant nivolumab and ipilimumab in lung cancer. The repertoire was sequenced with immunoSEQ multiplex PCR; TCRdb's copy has only in-frame clones and lacks some. The sample has 28,000 or so clones, 75% to 85% seen once; the top ten hold 5% to 6.5%. Sequencing was performed on tumor tissue, taken after neoadjuvant nivolumab, alone or with ipilimumab, at or shortly before surgery. All receptors come from an adult with non-small cell lung cancer.

This chain uses TRBV19 with TRBJ2-7; D is possibly TRBD2 (6 bases). The germline gives CDR1 LNHDA, CDR2 SQIVND (reference sequence). V gave up 3 bases and J gave up 6 bases, with 24 bases separating them. The length of the CDR3 is 17 residues. The CDR3 is CASSILPQGGRDTEQYF. The CDR3 nucleotides read TGTGCCAGTAGTATCCTACCCCAAGGAGGGCGGGATACCGAGCAGTACTTC.

This clone was detected a few times. This rearrangement joins TRBV18 to TRBJ2-6; no firm D call. The CDR3 totals 12 residues. Trimming pared 11 bases from V and 0 bases from J, leaving 5 bases between. Germline-derived CDR1 and CDR2 are KGHSH and LQKENI. The chain's CDR3 is CAGTSGANVLTF. CDR3 bases: TGTGCCGGTACCTCTGGGGCCAACGTCCTGACTTTC.

The chain combines TRBV5-1 with TRBJ2-5; TRBD2 matches 11 bases. The V gene end was trimmed by 0 bases and the J gene end by 1 base; junction bases not matched to a gene: 2. The CDR3 spans 16 residues. Germline CDR1 and CDR2: SGHRS and YFSETQ. The chain's CDR3 is CASSLAGTSGQETQYF. As DNA, the CDR3 is TGCGCCAGCAGCTTGGCGGGGACTAGCGGCCAAGAGACCCAGTACTTC.

In regard to this clone: Other DNA sequences in this specimen translate into the identical CDR3. J is TRBJ2-5 and V is TRBV6-5; 12 nucleotides align to TRBD1. After removal of 4 bases from V and 4 bases from J, the junction contained 4 bases not matched to a gene. The CDR3 runs 15 residues. Germline values: CDR1 MNHEY, CDR2 SVGAGI. The chain's CDR3 is CASSSGTGGRETQYF. CDR3 DNA sequence: TGTGCCAGCAGTTCCGGGACAGGGGGCCGAGAGACCCAGTACTTC.

V gene TRBV15 combines with J gene TRBJ2-4, with D possibly being TRBD1 (6 bases). This CDR3 has 14 residues. V was shortened by 5 bases and J by 2 bases, with 10 bases between the two germline ends. In germline, CDR1 is LNHNV, CDR2 YYDKDF (reference sequence). The CDR3 region is CATSHQGSKNIQYF. In DNA form, the CDR3 reads TGTGCCACCAGCCACCAGGGGTCCAAAAACATTCAGTACTTC.

The chain uses TRBV5-6 and TRBJ1-1, with TRBD1 matching 7 bases. This CDR3 spans 13 amino acids. Unmatched junction bases numbered 2, after V lost 3 bases and J lost 3 bases. Germline CDR1 is SGHDT and CDR2 is YYEEEE. CDR3 in DNA: TGTGCCAGCAGCTGGACAGGATACACTGAAGCTTTCTTT. Its protein is CASSWTGYTEAFF.

This chain links TRBV30 with TRBJ1-2, with unresolved D. V was shortened by 3 bases and J by 1 base, with 6 bases between the two germline ends. Germline CDR1 GTSNPN, CDR2 SVGIG (reference sequence). There are 12 residues in the CDR3. The CDR3 reads CAWRAYNYGYTF. The DNA of the CDR3 is TGTGCCTGGAGGGCATATAACTATGGCTACACCTTC.

The rearrangement uses TRBV11-2 and TRBJ2-3, with D uncertain. V was trimmed by 0 bases and J by 4 bases, leaving 5 bases between them. Per the germline V gene, CDR1 is SGHAT and CDR2 is FQNNGV. The CDR3 sequence is 13 residues long. CDR3 residues: CASSLDRSDTQYF. Written as DNA, the CDR3 is TGTGCCAGCAGCTTAGATCGATCAGATACGCAGTATTTT.

The V and J genes are TRBV30 and TRBJ1-1, with 7 positions matching TRBD1. Per germline, CDR1 GTSNPN and CDR2 SVGIG (reference sequence). V dropped 1 base and J dropped 8; count of bases not matched to a gene: 10. The CDR3 runs to 14 residues. In nucleotides, the CDR3 is TGTGCCTGGAGTGCCCGGACAGGATGGGGCGAAGCTTTCTTT. Translation gives CAWSARTGWGEAFF.

The chain links TRBV6-5 to TRBJ2-1, with TRBD2 as a possible D gene (5 bases). CDR1 and CDR2 (germline): MNHEY, SVGAGI. The CDR3 contains 11 residues. V was clipped by 6 bases and J by 11 bases, with 11 bases between them. Written as DNA, the CDR3 is TGTGCCAGCAGCCAAGGGAGTAAGCAGTTCTTC. Amino acid sequence: CASSQGSKQFF.